This T cell receptor beta chain was obtained from a study of T cell responses to AZD1222 COVID-19 vaccine. Findings of the study overall: Females made up more of the donors, who were largely white British, and clonal diversity may have come out too low.

On this clone itself: Its target is not known.

V shed 6 bases and J shed 0 bases, with 21 bases lying between them. CDR1 is MNHEY and CDR2 is SMNVEV in the germline V gene (reference sequence). The length of the CDR3 is 17 residues. The assay was immunoSEQ multiplex PCR, and TCRdb's table has in-frame clones only and misses some. The table includes 250,000 to 300,000 clones, almost 95% detected once. This receptor was obtained from an adult who received the AZD1222 COVID-19 vaccine. The chain uses TRBV27 and TRBJ2-7, with a weak D call TRBD2 (7 bases). The sequences come from peripheral blood, collected 28 days after the second AZD1222 dose. The CDR3: CASSPRGGRGSSYEQYF. Written as DNA, the CDR3 is TGTGCCAGCAGCCCCCGTGGTGGGAGGGGGAGCTCCTACGAGCAGTACTTC.